This section outlines one T cell receptor (beta chain) sequence together with its context. Antigen specificity is unknown. The source of the sample is a study of a mutant IDH1 vaccine in newly diagnosed glioma. Across the study: Mean patient age was around 40 years; approximately 62% were male and around 38% female. Pretreatment consisted of radiotherapy, temozolomide, or both, with most receiving both.

Regarding time point: week 47, end of study. It was 300 ug of mutant IDH1 20-mer peptide that made up each vaccine dose, given with topical imiquimod. Study outcomes and limitations: Among all patients, vaccine-induced immune responses occurred in approximately 93%. Apparently unrelated to pseudoprogression were changes in the top peripheral T cell clonotypes.

Trimming cost V 1 base and J 2 bases, with 15 bases left between them. This CDR3 is 16 amino acids long. Germline CDR1 and CDR2: SGDLS and YYNGEE. Sequencing was performed with immunoSEQ multiplex PCR; in TCRdb, only in-frame clones are kept and a portion is missing. Seen here are about 56,000 clones, over 70% observed once, and the top ten hold 5.3%. The sample was PBMCs, taken from a glioma patient whose treatment included an IDH1 peptide vaccine. The chain recombines TRBV9 with TRBJ2-5; a weak D match, TRBD2 (6 bases). The receptor was isolated from a man aged 45 to 65 with glioma. The DNA for the CDR3 is TGTGCCAGCAGCGTACGGGACCTCGGGGGACAAGAGACCCAGTACTTC. Translated: CASSVRDLGGQETQYF.